This entry lists 15 T cell receptor beta chains sequenced from one sample in a study of cytomegalovirus exposure and HLA in healthy donors. This PCR relied on a set of 60 Vbeta primers and 13 Jbeta primers. The data were produced by immunoSEQ multiplex PCR, yet TCRdb's version contains in-frame clones alone and is incomplete. The data hold about 100,000 clones, with roughly 74% observed a single time. Sequenced sample: PBMCs. These TCRs come from a woman between 40 and 50 years old in good health and CMV-seronegative.

The chain combines TRBV11-2 with TRBJ2-3; 9 nucleotides align to TRBD1. V lost 0 bases and J lost 2; bases outside the gene matches: 12. Germline V gene lookup returns CDR1 SGHAT and CDR2 FQNNGV. CDR3 length: 19 residues. The CDR3 coding sequence is TGTGCCAGCAGCTTAGATTTCCAAAATTGGGACAGGGTCACAGATACGCAGTATTTT. Encoded protein: CASSLDFQNWDRVTDTQYF.

The chain uses TRBV5-1 and TRBJ1-4, with 7 positions matching TRBD1. The germline V gene encodes CDR1 SGHRS and CDR2 YFSETQ. The trim removed 4 bases at V and 4 bases at J, leaving 10 bases unmatched. The CDR3 totals 16 residues. The CDR3 sequence is CASSLASGTVNEKLFF. The CDR3 nucleotides read TGCGCCAGCAGCCTGGCGTCCGGGACAGTTAATGAAAAACTGTTTTTT.

This sequence joins TRBV4-2 and TRBJ2-7; D is perhaps TRBD1 (6 bases). Trimming stripped 0 bases from V and 2 bases from J, with 11 bases between. This CDR3 has 15 amino acids. CDR1 is LGHNA, CDR2 YNFKEQ, per germline. The CDR3 reads CASSQEEQGAYEQYF. In DNA form, the CDR3 reads TGTGCCAGCAGCCAAGAAGAACAGGGAGCCTACGAGCAGTACTTC.

The chain combines TRBV5-3 with TRBJ2-5; a weak D match, TRBD1 (5 bases). The J call is doubtful: the DNA matches TRBJ2-7 better. TRBV5-3 is designated an ORF whose function remains uncertain. The CDR3 sequence is 17 residues long. For the CDR3, the DNA is TGTGCCAGAAGCTTCGGCAGGGCCCCTTTGGCGGCCTACGAGCAGTACTTC. Translating it yields CARSFGRAPLAAYEQYF.

The chain joins TRBV2 to TRBJ2-7; 7 bases are a match to TRBD1. The V gene's germline CDR1 is SNHLY and CDR2 FYNNEI. There are 15 residues in the CDR3. Germline trimming cut 4 bases from V and 3 bases from J; bases unmatched to any gene: 9. The CDR3 is CASSGGPGQIYEQYF. CDR3 nucleotide sequence: TGTGCCAGCAGTGGAGGACCGGGACAGATCTACGAGCAGTACTTC.

The sample holds a few counts of this clone. This CDR3 reads CASSLAHVAGEGSYEQYF. CDR3 DNA: TGTGCCAGCAGCTTAGCCCACGTAGCGGGAGAAGGGTCCTACGAGCAGTACTTC. The J gene is TRBJ2-7, the V gene TRBV7-8; 9 positions match TRBD2. Trimming cost V 0 bases and J 1 base; bases outside gene matches: 10. Per germline, CDR1 SGHVS and CDR2 FQNEAQ. CDR3 length: 18 residues.

This chain connects TRBV27 to TRBJ2-1; TRBD1 is a possible D gene (5 bases). Trimming shortened V by 3 bases and J by 7 bases, and 10 bases separated the two germline ends. CDR3 size: 13 residues. The V gene's germline CDR1 is MNHEY and CDR2 SMNVEV (reference sequence). The CDR3: CASSFKGQNEQFF. The CDR3 DNA follows: TGTGCCAGCAGTTTTAAGGGGCAGAATGAGCAGTTCTTC.

The rearrangement joins TRBV4-2 to TRBJ2-7, with 10 nucleotides matching TRBD2. The germline V gene has CDR1 LGHNA and CDR2 YNFKEQ. The CDR3 runs to 20 residues. V lost 1 base and J lost 2; bases outside the gene matches: 17. CDR3 amino acids: CASSQAANPSGSPGAYEQYF. CDR3 nucleotide sequence: TGTGCCAGCAGCCAAGCCGCCAATCCTAGCGGGAGCCCCGGGGCCTACGAGCAGTACTTC.

The CDR3 bases are TGCGCCAGCAGCTTGGGGCTAGCGGGGACTTACAATGAGCAGTTCTTC. Translating it yields CASSLGLAGTYNEQFF. The chain links TRBV5-1 to TRBJ2-1; 9 bases match TRBD2. Looked up from germline, CDR1 is SGHRS and CDR2 is YFSETQ. This CDR3 is built from 16 residues. The ends lost 0 bases at V and 4 bases at J; junction bases unmatched: 5.

The table lists this clone with a count of one. The V gene is TRBV27, the J gene TRBJ2-1; 9 bases are shared with TRBD1. The CDR3 has 14 amino acids. V lost 4 bases to trimming and J lost 8 bases; unmatched junction nucleotides: 6. Germline CDR1 and CDR2: MNHEY and SMNVEV (reference sequence). CDR3 DNA sequence: TGTGCCAGCAGTTCCCCGGGACAGGGATATGAGCAGTTCTTC. This translates into CASSSPGQGYEQFF.

This clone was picked up one time. The chain is built from TRBV30 and TRBJ1-1; D ambiguous. The V and J ends lost 2 bases and 6 bases respectively, with 10 bases between them. CDR1 GTSNPN and CDR2 SVGIG come from the germline V gene (reference sequence). The CDR3 totals 12 residues. The chain's CDR3 is CAWSRGLAEAFF. CDR3 in DNA: TGTGCCTGGAGTCGAGGGTTGGCTGAAGCTTTCTTT.

The V gene is TRBV27, the J gene TRBJ2-1; D unclear. The CDR3 has 15 residues. From germline, CDR1 is MNHEY and CDR2 SMNVEV (reference sequence). V lost 6 bases and J lost 5, with 17 bases in between. CDR3 coding DNA: TGTGCCAGCAGCCACCCTGGGCTATCGAACAATGAGCAGTTCTTC. Its translation: CASSHPGLSNNEQFF.

CDR3 nucleotide sequence: TGTGCCAGCCAACCACTAGCGTATAGCACAGATACGCAGTATTTT. This encodes CASQPLAYSTDTQYF. The chain couples TRBV19 to TRBJ2-3; TRBD2 aligns across 7 bases. V lost 9 bases, J lost 0 bases, and 9 bases stayed unmatched. Germline-derived CDR1 and CDR2 are LNHDA and SQIVND (reference sequence). This CDR3 region has 15 residues.

The V and J genes are TRBV7-2 and TRBJ2-1; 9 nucleotides align to TRBD2. J gave up 3 bases and V 6 bases, and 6 bases lay outside the gene matches. In germline, CDR1 is SGHTA, CDR2 FQGNSA. CDR3 size: 15 residues. For the CDR3, the DNA is TGTGCCAGCAGACCTAGCGGGGACAACTACAATGAGCAGTTCTTC. Translating it yields CASRPSGDNYNEQFF. The complete variable domain, with remaining parts taken from reference TRBV7-2 and TRBJ2-1, reads GAGVSQSPSNKVTEKGKDVELRCDPISGHTALYWYRQSLGQGLEFLIYFQGNSAPDKSGLPSDRFSAERTGGSVSTLTIQRTQQEDSAVYLCASRPSGDNYNEQFFGPGTRLTVL.

This chain connects TRBV9 to TRBJ2-2; perhaps TRBD2 as D (5 bases). CDR1 and CDR2 from the germline V gene are SGDLS and YYNGEE. This CDR3 is 17 amino acids long. V lost 0 bases, J lost 2 bases, and 14 bases lay in between. CDR3 residues: CASSVGRGWVNTGELFF. CDR3 DNA: TGTGCCAGCAGCGTAGGCCGGGGATGGGTTAACACCGGGGAGCTGTTTTTT.